Listed below are T cell receptor beta chains from one sample, sequenced in a study of radiation and T cells in renal cell carcinoma. Some clones are missing from TCRdb's copy, which holds only in-frame ones; the method was immunoSEQ multiplex PCR. The repertoire holds about 140,000 clones, with roughly 85% as singletons. The specimen was blood, collected from a patient whose treatment included radiotherapy and nephrectomy. Every receptor here comes from a woman aged 50 to 60 with renal cell carcinoma. Each CDR3 is given with its conserved first and last residue. Each record gives: CDR3 length, J gene, V gene, CDR3 protein.

length: 12
J: TRBJ1-1
V: TRBV5-1
CDR3: CASKGEGTEAFF

length: 12
J: TRBJ1-5
V: TRBV6-1
CDR3: CASSEGGQPQHF

length: 14
J: TRBJ2-5
V: TRBV15
CDR3: CATSSSGGKRAQYF

length: 14
J: TRBJ2-1
V: TRBV19
CDR3: CASSIELGSNEQFF

length: 12
J: TRBJ2-5
V: TRBV6-6
CDR3: CASSSRPETQYF

length: 11
J: TRBJ2-7
V: TRBV6-6
CDR3: CASVDTYEQYF

length: 14
J: TRBJ1-5
V: TRBV7-9
CDR3: CASSPTDSNQPQHF

length: 16
J: TRBJ2-3
V: TRBV5-1
CDR3: CASSRVSGSGQDTQYF

length: 21
J: TRBJ2-3
V: TRBV4-3
CDR3: CASSQKGGMRIGDTSTDTQYF

length: 15
J: TRBJ1-5
V: TRBV7-8
CDR3: CASSPNEGGNQPQHF

length: 14
J: TRBJ2-1
V: TRBV19
CDR3: CASSPGAGHNEQFF

length: 15
J: TRBJ2-5
V: TRBV7-2
CDR3: CASSLVAGVRETQYF

length: 14
J: TRBJ1-4
V: TRBV15
CDR3: CATSEDRVGEKLFF

length: 13
J: TRBJ2-1
V: TRBV6-6
CDR3: CASTNTGGNEQFF

length: 12
J: TRBJ2-4
V: TRBV7-2
CDR3: CASTDGGSIQYF

length: 14
J: TRBJ2-3
V: TRBV14
CDR3: CASSQVVGTDTQYF

length: 17
J: TRBJ2-2
V: TRBV18
CDR3: CASSPVNTGSVAGELFF

length: 13
J: TRBJ2-5
V: TRBV5-4
CDR3: CASSLRDKETQYF

length: 14
J: TRBJ2-7
V: TRBV7-2
CDR3: CASRTGRQSLEQYF

length: 15
J: TRBJ1-5
V: TRBV7-9
CDR3: CASSSEKGINQPQHF

length: 16
J: TRBJ2-3
V: TRBV9
CDR3: CASSLTGTGSTDTQYF

length: 13
J: TRBJ1-2
V: TRBV27
CDR3: CASSLMQGAGYTF

length: 15
J: TRBJ1-2
V: TRBV4-1
CDR3: CASSQGRQGASGYTF

length: 16
J: TRBJ1-1
V: TRBV11-2
CDR3: CASSLTLVGQGTEAFF

length: 17
J: TRBJ2-1
V: TRBV27
CDR3: CASSFFPTSGSGNEQFF

length: 13
J: TRBJ1-1
V: TRBV25-1
CDR3: CASTAYSNTEAFF

length: 15
J: TRBJ2-1
V: TRBV6-6
CDR3: CASSRTSGEWDEQFF

length: 15
J: TRBJ2-7
V: TRBV9
CDR3: CASSVRLAGPCEQYF

length: 12
J: TRBJ1-3
V: TRBV28
CDR3: CASSPPGNTIYF

length: 14
J: TRBJ2-1
V: TRBV7-2
CDR3: CASSRTGGRNEQFF

length: 13
J: TRBJ2-7
V: TRBV9
CDR3: CASSVDRGYEQYF

length: 11
J: TRBJ1-6
V: TRBV25-1
CDR3: CASSEDSPLHF

length: 13
J: TRBJ1-4
V: TRBV4-3
CDR3: CASSQGTDEKLFF

length: 12
J: TRBJ1-1
V: TRBV21-1
CDR3: CASSQIGGTAFF

length: 15
J: TRBJ1-1
V: TRBV6-4
CDR3: CASKQDPMQNTEAFF

length: 11
J: TRBJ2-7
V: TRBV20-1
CDR3: CSARDSREQYF